This TCR beta chain was profiled in a study of CD8 T cells in ankylosing spondylitis. Findings and limits, study-wide: Made up of fewer than 10 highly homologous variants, a TCR beta motif appeared characteristic of ankylosing spondylitis blood.

Remarks on this clonotype: Its antigen is unknown.

TCRdb passed the 5' RACE reads through MiXCR, listing each CDR3 protein once. This table has 450,000 to 550,000 distinct CDR3 sequences, approximately 5.3% appearing once. V gave up 2 bases and J gave up 0 bases, with 18 bases separating them. The CDR3 is 17 residues long. The germline gives CDR1 SGHRS, CDR2 YFSETQ. The sample was blood, either unsorted or a sorted T cell fraction (not recorded which). The chain couples TRBV5-1 to TRBJ2-7, with D uncertain. The TCR originated in a male donor with ankylosing spondylitis. The CDR3 DNA follows: TGCGCCAGCAGCTTACCCCCGCTGGCCGATTTCTCCTACGAGCAGTACTTC. It yields the protein CASSLPPLADFSYEQYF. Using reference TRBV5-1 and TRBJ2-7 for the parts outside the CDR3, the full variable domain is KAGVTQTPRYLIKTRGQQVTLSCSPISGHRSVSWYQQTPGQGLQFLFEYFSETQRNKGNFPGRFSGRQFSNSRSEMNVSTLELGDSALYLCASSLPPLADFSYEQYFGPGTRLTVT.